This T cell receptor beta chain emerged from a study of Ad26.COV2.S vaccination and SARS-CoV-2 variants. Study-level results: A substantial breadth of spike-specific CD8+ and CD4+ T cell responses after vaccination has been reported.

As concerns this clone: The antigen is unknown.

Treatment noted: 15 to 20 received Ad26.COV2.S at low or high dose, single or two shots; five or six received placebo; per-sample allocation not given. It was on day 63 after the first vaccine or placebo injection that samples were taken. The individual, an adult aged 18-55 years, was a donor in Boston. An Ad26 vector carrying the Wuhan-strain SARS-CoV-2 spike served as the vaccine. Germline V gives CDR1 MNHEY, CDR2 SVGEGT. Trimming left V 2 bases short and J 7 bases short, with 8 bases between. CDR3 size: 12 residues. The data were produced by immunoSEQ multiplex PCR, yet TCRdb's version contains in-frame clones alone and is incomplete. The sample has about 320,000 clones; approximately 86% are singletons.

The TCR originated in a person between 18 and 65 years old who received the Ad26.COV2.S COVID-19 vaccine or a placebo. The starting material was peripheral blood, obtained in a trial of Ad26.COV2.S vaccine versus placebo. This chain uses TRBV6-2 or TRBV6-3 with TRBJ1-2; D is ambiguous. The CDR3 reads CASSYGRGGYTF. The CDR3 nucleotides are TGTGCCAGCAGTTACGGACGGGGTGGCTACACCTTC.